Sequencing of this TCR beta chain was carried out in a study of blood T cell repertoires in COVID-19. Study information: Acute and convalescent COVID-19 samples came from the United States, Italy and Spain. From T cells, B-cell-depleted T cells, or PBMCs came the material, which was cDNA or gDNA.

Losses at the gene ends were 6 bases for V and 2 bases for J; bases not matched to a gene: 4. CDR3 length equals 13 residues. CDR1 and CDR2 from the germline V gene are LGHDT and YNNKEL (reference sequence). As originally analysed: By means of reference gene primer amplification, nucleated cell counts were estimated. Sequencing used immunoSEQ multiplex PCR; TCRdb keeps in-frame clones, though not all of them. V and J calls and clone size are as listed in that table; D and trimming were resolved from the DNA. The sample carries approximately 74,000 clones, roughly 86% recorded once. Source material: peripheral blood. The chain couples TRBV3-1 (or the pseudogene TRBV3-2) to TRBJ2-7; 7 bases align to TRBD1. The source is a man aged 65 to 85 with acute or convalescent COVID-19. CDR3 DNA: TGTGCCAGCAGTTCACAGGGGACCTACGAGCAGTACTTC. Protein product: CASSSQGTYEQYF.